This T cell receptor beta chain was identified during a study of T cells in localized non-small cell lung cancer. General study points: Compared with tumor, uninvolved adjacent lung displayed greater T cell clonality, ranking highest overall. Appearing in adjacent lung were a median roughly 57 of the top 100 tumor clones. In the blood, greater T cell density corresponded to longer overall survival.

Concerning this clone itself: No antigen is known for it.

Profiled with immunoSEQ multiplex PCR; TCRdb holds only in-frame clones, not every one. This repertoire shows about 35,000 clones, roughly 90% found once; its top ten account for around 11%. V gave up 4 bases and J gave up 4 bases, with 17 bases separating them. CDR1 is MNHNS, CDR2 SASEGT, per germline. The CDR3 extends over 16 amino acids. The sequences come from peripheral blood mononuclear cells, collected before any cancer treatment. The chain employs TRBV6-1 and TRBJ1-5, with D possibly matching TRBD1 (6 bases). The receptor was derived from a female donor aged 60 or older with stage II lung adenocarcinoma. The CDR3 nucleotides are TGTGCCAGCAGTGCACGCAAGGGGGGCCGGAATCAGCCCCAGCATTTT. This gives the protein CASSARKGGRNQPQHF.